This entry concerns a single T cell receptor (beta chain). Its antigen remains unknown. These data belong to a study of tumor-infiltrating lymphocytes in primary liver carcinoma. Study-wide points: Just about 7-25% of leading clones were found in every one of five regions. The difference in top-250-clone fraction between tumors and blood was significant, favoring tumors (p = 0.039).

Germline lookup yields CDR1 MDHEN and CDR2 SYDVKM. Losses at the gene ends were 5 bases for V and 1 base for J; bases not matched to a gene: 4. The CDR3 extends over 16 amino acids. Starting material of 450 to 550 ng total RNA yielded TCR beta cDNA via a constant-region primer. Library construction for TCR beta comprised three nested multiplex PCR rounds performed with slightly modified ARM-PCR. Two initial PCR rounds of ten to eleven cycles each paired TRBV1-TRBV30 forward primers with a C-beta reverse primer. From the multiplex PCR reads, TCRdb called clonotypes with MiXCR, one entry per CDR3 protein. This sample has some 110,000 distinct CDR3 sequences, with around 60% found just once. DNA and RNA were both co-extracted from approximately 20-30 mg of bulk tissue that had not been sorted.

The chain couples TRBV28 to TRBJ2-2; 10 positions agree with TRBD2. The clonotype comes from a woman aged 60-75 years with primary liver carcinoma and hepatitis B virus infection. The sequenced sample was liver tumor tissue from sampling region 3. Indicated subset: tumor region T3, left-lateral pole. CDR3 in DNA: TGTGCCAGCAGTATGGCTAGCGGGAGGAACACCGGGGAGCTGTTTTTT. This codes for CASSMASGRNTGELFF.